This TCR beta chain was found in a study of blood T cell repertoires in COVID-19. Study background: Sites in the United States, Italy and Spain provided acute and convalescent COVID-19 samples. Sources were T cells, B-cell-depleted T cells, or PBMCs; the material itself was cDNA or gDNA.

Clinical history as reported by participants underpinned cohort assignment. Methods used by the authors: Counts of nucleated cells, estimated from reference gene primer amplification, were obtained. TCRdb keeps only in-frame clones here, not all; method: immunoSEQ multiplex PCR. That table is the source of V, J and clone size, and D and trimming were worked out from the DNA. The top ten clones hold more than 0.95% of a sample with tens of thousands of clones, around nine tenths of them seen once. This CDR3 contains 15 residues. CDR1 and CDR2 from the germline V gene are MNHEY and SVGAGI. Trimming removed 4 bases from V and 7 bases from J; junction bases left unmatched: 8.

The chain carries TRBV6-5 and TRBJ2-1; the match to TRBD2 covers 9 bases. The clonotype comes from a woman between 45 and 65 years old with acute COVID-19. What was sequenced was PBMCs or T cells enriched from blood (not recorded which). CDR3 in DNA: TGTGCCAGCAGTTTAGCGGGAGAGAGGGGTAATGAGCAGTTCTTC. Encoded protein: CASSLAGERGNEQFF.